This T cell receptor (beta chain) emerged from a study of cytomegalovirus exposure and HLA in healthy donors (TCRdb year 2017). Regarding the research as a whole: In an earlier analysis of some 550 of the donors, 276 Gb of sequence data and 120 million or so unique TCR beta sequences from 150 million to 200 million T cells were reported. Roughly 300 gigabases of sequencing data and roughly 90 million unique TCR sequences were included in an early release covering under 650 HLA-typed donors. Among the approximately 400 genotyped donors, under 90% belonged to the genetic ancestry cluster associated with self-reported Caucasian donors. The study aimed to test whether signatures of past pathogen exposure could be identified by cataloging public T cell receptors. The study used immunosequencing to profile the T cell repertoires of several hundred subjects and linked those repertoires to cytomegalovirus serostatus. Besides the first cohort of some 670 subjects, a separate validation cohort made up of 120 different subjects was used. The study combined high-throughput TCR immunosequencing, statistical association of individual TCRs with disease status, and machine learning to predict cytomegalovirus infection status. In a later analysis, previously published TCR beta repertoires from more than 500 donors were re-analyzed and high-resolution HLA genotyping was added so that TCR occurrence patterns could be studied. Rather than drawing on any new phenotypic data, the later analysis identified candidate immune exposures from TCR beta sequences and the way those sequences occurred across donors. To decide whether each TCR beta V gene segment behaved as functional or pseudogenic, an earlier analysis of some 600 of the donors relied on high-throughput TCR beta sequencing. Donor age, sex, ethnicity and CMV serostatus were compiled together with the repertoire data. A later genetic analysis used genome-wide SNP genotypes for about three fifths of the roughly 700 donors, treating that subset as a discovery cohort. All discovery cohort repertoires had been generated on a single sequencing platform. HLA typing included class I and class II loci at four-digit resolution. The number of donors typed differed by locus, with roughly 620-630 for A, B, C, DRB1 and DQB1, roughly 520 for DQA1, about 610 for DPA1, and around 460 for DPB1. Because of strong linkage in the cohort, 5 or 6 DR-DQ haplotypes were treated as single units for association and clustering. Across around 400 genotyped donors of the cohort, an average of roughly 230,000 unique TCR beta nucleotide sequences per donor were sequenced, and roughly 20% of those sequences were non-productive. Study-wide findings and limitations: Presence/absence analyses assumed roughly uniform sequencing depth across donors, an assumption that may not hold. Broadly in line with IMGT annotations, most TCR beta V segments showed up in productive rearrangements about 87% or about 30% of the time in an earlier analysis of some 590 of the donors. Compared with the approximately 670-donor mean, donors in an Asian-associated ancestry cluster had fewer N-insertions in productive TCRs, according to a later genetic analysis. Correlated functional status among segregating V segments might reflect linkage disequilibrium, but an unknown experimental factor could not be ruled out. The only immune exposure information available for the cohort was CMV serostatus. The authors suggested that the approach could potentially be generalized to other disease states and immunological phenotypes. A total of roughly 160 TCR beta chains were listed by the study as associated with cytomegalovirus. A later analysis found that most CMV-associated TCR beta chains appeared HLA-restricted, with HLA associations seemingly driven largely by CMV exposure. The classifier was reported to diagnose cytomegalovirus status with high specificity and sensitivity in both the original cohort and the validation cohort. The cohort was sequenced for TCR beta chains only, and without alpha or paired-chain data the features that could be detected were limited. When HLA alleles, especially DR and DQ, strongly co-occurred, TCR associations were difficult to assign to individual alleles. A further reported finding was that TCR beta sequences accurately predicted the HLA-A and HLA-B alleles for most subjects in the first cohort. The sequencing pipeline was judged likely to have produced a cluster of highly shared sequence variants as a technical artifact. V-gene and J-gene trimming of TCR beta chains was associated with a missense DCLRE1C variant in a later genetic analysis, and the association was replicated in an independent cohort. In vitro tests confirmed that a few of the cytomegalovirus-associated TCR beta chains recognize cytomegalovirus antigens. A later analysis found that HLA-associated TCR beta chains were more clonally expanded and had lower generation probabilities than equally common non-associated chains. Because HLA typing was unavailable for some donors at each locus, only the typed subset was used in association tests. In a later analysis, TCR association rates were found to vary across HLA loci, with the most associated TCRs seen for DRB1 alleles and the fewest for HLA-C alleles. Most TCR sequences were seen in very few donors, while some public TCRs were found in many individuals. Specific HLA alleles were associated with 16,951 TCR beta sequences at a false discovery rate of 0.05 in a later analysis. In a later analysis, several top co-occurrence clusters were reported to appear linked to parvovirus B19, influenza, CMV and Epstein-Barr virus. Because counts were too low, fewer than 20 rarely observed V segments, including chromosome 9 orphons, were excluded from the earlier analysis of around 640 of the donors.

On this clone: It has no known antigen specificity. Base quality data are lacking; no much larger clone is found one base away.

Libraries were made using the immunoSEQ multiplex PCR assay. For the multiplex PCR, a mixture combining 60 forward primers for TCR Vbeta segments and 13 reverse primers for TCR Jbeta segments was used. The CDR3 region of rearranged TCR beta genes was amplified from genomic DNA with a multiplex PCR assay. On the Illumina HiSeq System, the amplified TCR beta libraries were sequenced as 87-base-pair reads. As for the authors' bioinformatics: A later analysis counted approximately 84 million unique TCR beta chains across the approximately 700 repertoires, and around 12 million of these chains were shared by at least two donors. Raw reads were error-corrected and collapsed into unique sequences with a nearest-neighbor algorithm that merged closely related sequences to remove PCR and sequencing errors. To assign V, D and J gene segments, CDR3 sequences were aligned to IMGT reference sequences. For a sequence to be retained, at least a six-nucleotide match to both a V gene segment and a J gene segment was required. Rearrangements were classified as productive when the CDR3 lacked stop codons and remained in frame with V and J, and all other rearrangements were classified as non-productive. CDR3 was defined according to IMGT convention as the region running from the second conserved V-encoded cysteine to the conserved J-encoded phenylalanine. The earlier analysis of about 610 of the donors excluded sequences that lacked an unambiguous match to a single V gene segment. In an earlier analysis of around 590 of the donors, a V segment was called functional when productive rearrangements were above 56.7%, and segregating when the standard deviation between donors exceeded 5%. A statistical classification framework was developed to diagnose cytomegalovirus status using the catalog of TCR beta chain sequences. In a later analysis, V and J genes were assigned by comparing TCR nucleotide sequences against IMGT/GENE-DB human TR gene sequences. A later analysis assigned CDR3 sequences and most-parsimonious VDJ recombination scenarios with the TCRdist pipeline. In a later analysis, each TCR beta chain was defined by its CDR3 amino acid sequence together with its V-gene family, and reads without a unique V-gene family were excluded. A later analysis removed 500 to 600 highly shared, low-generation-probability nucleotide sequences to deal with suspected cross-contamination and a sequencing artifact. In a later analysis, a clonal expansion index was calculated for each public chain from normalized within-repertoire ranks of inferred template counts. Generation probabilities in a later analysis came from a VDJ recombination model fitted to out-of-frame rearrangements, and those results were checked against IGoR. In a later analysis, hypergeometric tests were used to score TCR-TCR, TCR-HLA and TCR-CMV co-occurrence, with a repertoire-size bias correction applied to TCR pairs. To estimate false discovery rates, a later analysis permuted the HLA or CMV assignments 20 times. In a later analysis, co-occurring TCRs were grouped using DBSCAN, with TCRdist sequence similarity added in when clustering inside HLA-allele-positive subsets. For co-occurrence clustering, repertoires with fewer than 30,000 or more than 120,000 public chains were excluded, along with 5 or 6 repertoires with anomalous nucleotide sharing. TCRdb took over this immuneACCESS table, retaining in-frame rearrangements with V and J assigned. Such tables are incomplete; in checked studies, under half of the missing clones stem from an unresolved V gene, and the remainder is unexplained. That table supplies the V and J calls and clone size; D and trimming were determined from the DNA. The sample table lists 200,000 to 250,000 clones, roughly four fifths of them with a count of one. The ten largest clones capture more than 1.3% of the sample.

The cohort comprised 666 healthy bone marrow donors. Cohort members were all nominally healthy when sampled, although unrecorded immune exposures were likely present. The donor tested CMV seronegative and was one of the 352 seronegative cohort members. Each donor provided a peripheral blood sample, and peripheral blood mononuclear cells were used for TCR beta sequencing. Genomic DNA was extracted from the blood cell samples with the Qiagen DNeasy Blood Extraction Kit. The sequence derives from a girl aged 5-17 years in good health and CMV-seronegative. Sequenced sample: PBMCs.

The DNA reads TGTGCCAGCAGTTTCCTCGGAAATAAAGCAGGGGGTGAGCAGTTCTTC. Its protein is CASSFLGNKAGGEQFF. The rearranged chain carries TRBV28 and TRBJ2-1; 7 nucleotides in the junction match TRBD1. CDR1 is given as MDHEN and CDR2 as SYDVKM, both from the germline V gene. The CDR3 covers 16 residues, taking in both the cysteine and the phenylalanine. Just the 48-base CDR3 DNA is kept, in frame starting at base 1. The junction shows trimming of 3 bases on V and 9 bases on J, and the gene matches do not reach 14 bases of it.